Described below is a single T cell receptor (beta chain) sequence and its context. The antigen remains undetermined. The assay was immunoSEQ multiplex PCR, and TCRdb's table has in-frame clones only and misses some. The table has 43,000 or so clones, about 88% seen once. Trimming at V came to 3 bases and at J to 5 bases, leaving 7 bases not matched to a gene. Germline CDR1 reads SEHNR; CDR2 reads FQNEAQ (reference sequence). This CDR3 has 14 residues. This entry belongs to a study of OX40 agonist ivuxolimab in advanced cancers. General study results and limits: Within 6 weeks, CD4+ and CD8+ blood T cells expanded clonally at 0.1 to 3.0 mg/kg.

The sequence derives from an adult with an advanced solid tumor such as melanoma, head and neck, liver or kidney cancer. The V call is TRBV7-9, the J call TRBJ2-7, with 7 bases matching TRBD1. Sequencing was performed on CD4+ or CD8+ T cells sorted from blood, taken in a trial of the OX40 agonist ivuxolimab. The CDR3 DNA is TGTGCCAGCAGCTTGTCTGAGACAGGGAACGAGCAGTACTTC. This translates into CASSLSETGNEQYF.